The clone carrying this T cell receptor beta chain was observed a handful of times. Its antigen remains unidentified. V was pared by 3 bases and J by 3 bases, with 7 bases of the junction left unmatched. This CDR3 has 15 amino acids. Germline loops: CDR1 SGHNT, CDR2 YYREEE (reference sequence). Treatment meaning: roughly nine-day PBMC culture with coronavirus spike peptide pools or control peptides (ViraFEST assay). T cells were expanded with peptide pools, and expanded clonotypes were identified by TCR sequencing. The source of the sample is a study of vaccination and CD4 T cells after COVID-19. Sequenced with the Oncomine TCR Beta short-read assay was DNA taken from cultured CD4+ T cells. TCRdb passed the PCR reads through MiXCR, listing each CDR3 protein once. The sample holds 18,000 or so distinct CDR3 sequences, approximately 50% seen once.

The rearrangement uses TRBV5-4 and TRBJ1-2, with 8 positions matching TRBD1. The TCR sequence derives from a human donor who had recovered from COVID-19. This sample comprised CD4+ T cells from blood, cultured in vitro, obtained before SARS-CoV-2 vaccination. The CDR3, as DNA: TGTGCCAGCAGCTCAAAGACAGGGGCGGACTATGGCTACACCTTC. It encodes CASSSKTGADYGYTF.